This T cell receptor beta chain was sequenced in a study of blood T cells in healthy people across ages (dated by TCRdb to 2013 to 2016). Notes on the research overall: In model experiments, roughly one uniquely barcoded TCR beta cDNA molecule per two T cells was captured by template switching. The study measured age-related changes in TCR beta repertoire diversity using deep sequencing normalized with unique cDNA molecular identifiers. The donors were divided into four age groups: young (average around 17 years), middle-aged (about 39), aged (around 59) and long-lived (more than 75). To avoid experimental bias, donors of different ages were spread randomly across the sequencing lanes. Using the same blood draw, the study looked at two additional independent replicas of 1 million unique cDNA reads for two donors, one aged 18 to 30 and the other aged 80 or older. The full study reports these points: Because donor CMV infection status was unknown, age-related changes in expanded clonotypes were potentially confounded. Compared with the aged group, more naive CD4+ T cells, fewer expanded clones and increased TCR diversity were shown by the long-lived group, suggesting age selection. Observed TCR beta diversity correlated strongly with the percentage of naive T cells measured by flow cytometry. Estimates of total diversity from one million sequenced T cells were regarded as lower bounds and underestimates. Bulk unsorted PBMC profiling prevented conclusive comparison of naive and antigen-experienced compartments. As age increased, observed TCR beta diversity per million T cells dropped in a roughly linear way, and a significant reduction was already evident by age 40.

V was cut back by 5 bases and J by 9 bases, leaving a gap of 20 bases between them. The CDR3 measures 15 amino acids from cysteine to phenylalanine. CDR3 DNA is the only sequence kept; it has 45 bases, read in frame from the first base. CDR1 and CDR2 were assigned from the germline V gene (reference sequence) as MNHNY and SVGAGI. Of note for this clonotype: The specificity of this receptor is unknown. Base qualities were left out, and no much larger clone turns up one base away.

Library preparation employed 5' RACE. A second PCR of roughly 7 to 11 cycles was performed with a sample-barcoded 5' primer and a J-beta primer mix. A unique molecular identifier was introduced onto each TCR beta cDNA molecule by a template-switch 5' adaptor carrying 12 random nucleotides. Each sample yielded at least 2.5 million CDR3-containing paired-end reads. First-strand cDNA synthesis was performed from all RNA using the Mint cDNA synthesis kit, with priming by a TRBC-specific oligonucleotide. Following uracil-DNA glycosylase treatment, all cDNA underwent a first 18-cycle PCR with the universal primers M1SS and BC2_uni_R. The original methods were these. Each sample was normalized by randomly selecting 1 million high-quality reads, each carrying a distinct molecular identifier. Reads with shared molecular identifiers were discarded instead of being binned into consensus sequences. MiTCR, set to a Q25 quality threshold and the strictest error-elimination algorithm, was used for CDR3 identification, clonotype clustering and error correction. A nonparametric unseen species model using Euler transformation provided a lower-bound estimate of total TCR beta diversity. TCRdb ran its own pipeline on the public reads, namely fastp trimming at Q25 and MiXCR clone calling, and kept in-frame beta chains. All rows with the same CDR3 protein become a single entry with the most common DNA and genes. The V and J calls were determined by TCRdb, not by the authors. The sample table records approximately 2,000,000 distinct CDR3 sequences; 39% of these occur just once. Under 30% of the sample comes from the top ten.

The donors were roughly 38 Caucasian individuals from Russia, aged about 6 to 100 years, who were systemically healthy. About 9.1 milliliters of peripheral blood were collected from each donor into EDTA-treated Vacutainer tubes. Ficoll-Paque density-gradient centrifugation was used to isolate PBMCs, with at least 6.5 million per sample. Trizol reagent was used to extract total RNA from PBMCs, with at least 6 micrograms per sample. The percentages of naive CD45RAhigh/CD27high T cells were determined by flow cytometry on a PBMC aliquot from every donor. Sequencing used blood. The origin of this receptor is a human donor in good health. The sequence joins TRBV6-6 to TRBJ1-5; the D gene cannot be named for sure. At the DNA level, the sequence is TGTGCCAGCAGTCCCCACACGGACCGGACCCTGCCCCAGCATTTT. Translated, it reads CASSPHTDRTLPQHF.